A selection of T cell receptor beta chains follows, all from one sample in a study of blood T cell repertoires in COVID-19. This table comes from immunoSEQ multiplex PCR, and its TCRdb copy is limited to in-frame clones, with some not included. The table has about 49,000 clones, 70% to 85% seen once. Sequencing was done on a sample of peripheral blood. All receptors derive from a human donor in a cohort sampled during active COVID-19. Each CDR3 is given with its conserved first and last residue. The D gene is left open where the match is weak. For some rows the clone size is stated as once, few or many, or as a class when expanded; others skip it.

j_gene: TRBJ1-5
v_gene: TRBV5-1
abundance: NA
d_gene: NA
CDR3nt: TGCGCCAGCAGACTCGGAACAGGGACCGATCAGCCCCAGCATTTT
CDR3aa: CASRLGTGTDQPQHF

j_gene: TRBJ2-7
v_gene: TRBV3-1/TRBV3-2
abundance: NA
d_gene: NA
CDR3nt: TGTGCCAGCAGCCATAGCGGAATCTACGAGCAGTACTTC
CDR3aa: CASSHSGIYEQYF

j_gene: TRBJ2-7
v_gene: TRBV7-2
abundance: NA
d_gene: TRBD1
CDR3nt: TGTGCCAGCAGCTTAGGGGACAGGGTTTTTGTTGAGCAGTACTTC
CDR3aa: CASSLGDRVFVEQYF

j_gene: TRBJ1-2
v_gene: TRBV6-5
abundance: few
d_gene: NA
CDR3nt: TGTGCCAGCAGTCAGGGAGGGATGGGATATGGCTACACCTTC
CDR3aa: CASSQGGMGYGYTF

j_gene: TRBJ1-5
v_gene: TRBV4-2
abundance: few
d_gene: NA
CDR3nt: TGTGCCAGCAGCCAAGGCCCGGGATATAGCAATCAGCCCCAGCATTTT
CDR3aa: CASSQGPGYSNQPQHF

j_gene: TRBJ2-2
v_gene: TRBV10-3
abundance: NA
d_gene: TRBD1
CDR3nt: TGTGCCATCAAGAGGGACAGGGGCAGCACCGGGGAGCTGTTTTTT
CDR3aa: CAIKRDRGSTGELFF

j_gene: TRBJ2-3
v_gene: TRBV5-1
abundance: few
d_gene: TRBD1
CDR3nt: TGCGCCGGAACTCGGACAGGGGTGAGCACAGATACGCAGTATTTT
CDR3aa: CAGTRTGVSTDTQYF

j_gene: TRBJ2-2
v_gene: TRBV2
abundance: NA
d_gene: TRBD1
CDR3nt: TGTGCCAGCAGCAAAACAGGGGGCACGACCACCGGGGAGCTGTTTTTT
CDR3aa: CASSKTGGTTTGELFF

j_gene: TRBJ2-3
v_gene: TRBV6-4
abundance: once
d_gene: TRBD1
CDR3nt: TGTGCCAGCAGGGACAGGGGGCGAGATTCAGATACGCAGTATTTT
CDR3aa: CASRDRGRDSDTQYF

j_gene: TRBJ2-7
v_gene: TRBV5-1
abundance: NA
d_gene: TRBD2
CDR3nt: TGCGCCAGCAGCTTAACGGGGGGTAAGTGGGAGCAGTACTTC
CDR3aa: CASSLTGGKWEQYF

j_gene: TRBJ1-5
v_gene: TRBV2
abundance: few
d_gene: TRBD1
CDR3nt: TGTGCCAGCAGGGGACAGGGGCAGCCCCAGCATTTT
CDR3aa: CASRGQGQPQHF

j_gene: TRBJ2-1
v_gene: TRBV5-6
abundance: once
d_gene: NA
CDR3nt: TGTGCCAGCAGCCTCTGGCGTGGGAGCTCCTACAATGAGCAGTTCTTC
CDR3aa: CASSLWRGSSYNEQFF

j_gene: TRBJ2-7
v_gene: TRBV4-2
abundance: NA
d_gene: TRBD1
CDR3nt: TGTGCCAGCAGCCGATCCGGGACAGGGGCCCTGGAGCAGTACTTC
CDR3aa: CASSRSGTGALEQYF

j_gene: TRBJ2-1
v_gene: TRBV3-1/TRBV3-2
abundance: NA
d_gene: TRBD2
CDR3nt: TGTGCCAGCAGCCAAGATCTAGCGGAAAACAATGAGCAGTTCTTC
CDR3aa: CASSQDLAENNEQFF

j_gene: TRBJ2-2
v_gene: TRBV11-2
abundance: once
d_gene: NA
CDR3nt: TGTGCCAGCAGCCCAACTAACACCGGGGAGCTGTTTTTT
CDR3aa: CASSPTNTGELFF

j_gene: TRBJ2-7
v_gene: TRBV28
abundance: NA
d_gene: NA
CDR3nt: NA
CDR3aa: CASSSSRDSYLPQYF

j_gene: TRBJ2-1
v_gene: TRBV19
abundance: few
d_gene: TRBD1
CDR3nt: TGTGCCAGTAGTATAGCCGCTCCGGGGCAGGGGGCGTATGGGAGTGAGCAGTTCTTC
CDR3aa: CASSIAAPGQGAYGSEQFF